Presented here are 30 T cell receptor beta chains from one specimen sequenced in a study of blood T cells in healthy people across ages. The use of a sample-barcoded 5' primer and a J-beta primer mix characterized a second PCR of roughly 7 to 11 cycles. MiXCR, run by TCRdb on the 5' RACE reads, gives a single entry per CDR3 protein. The sample has over a million distinct CDR3 sequences; around 39% are singletons. Sequencing was carried out using blood. These receptors originate from a woman aged 18-29 years in good health.

The V and J genes are TRBV2 and TRBJ2-4, with 10 positions matching TRBD1. The trim removed 5 bases at V and 5 bases at J, leaving 6 bases unmatched. The CDR3 runs 15 residues. Per the germline V gene, CDR1 is SNHLY and CDR2 is FYNNEI. The CDR3 sequence is CASSRTGGGENIQYF. Here the CDR3 DNA reads TGTGCCAGCAGTAGGACAGGGGGTGGTGAAAACATTCAGTACTTC.

The chain uses TRBV4-1 and TRBJ2-1, with TRBD2 matching 7 bases. V was clipped by 0 bases and J by 5 bases; unmatched bases: 7. Germline-derived CDR1 and CDR2 are MGHRA and YSYEKL. The CDR3 loop spans 16 amino acids. The CDR3 coding sequence is TGCGCCAGCAGCCAAGATGCGGGAGCCACCCACAATGAGCAGTTCTTC. This gives the protein CASSQDAGATHNEQFF.

This sequence joins TRBV27 and TRBJ2-5; D assignment may be TRBD1 or TRBD2 (5 bases each). This CDR3 region has 14 residues. Germline values: CDR1 MNHEY, CDR2 SMNVEV (reference sequence). V shed 5 bases and J shed 7 bases, with 17 bases lying between them. CDR3 protein: CASSTRDLGRTQYF. Here the CDR3 DNA reads TGTGCCAGCAGTACCCGGGACCTGGGGCGGACCCAGTACTTC.

This clonotype has more than one count but fewer than ten. The CDR3: CASSRTDRTQYF. The CDR3, as DNA: TGTGCCAGCAGCCGGACGGACCGAACCCAGTACTTC. V and J are TRBV3-1 and TRBJ2-5; D gene uncertain. Trimming left V 4 bases short and J 8 bases short, with 11 bases between. Per germline, CDR1 LGHDT and CDR2 YNNKEL (reference sequence). The CDR3 sequence is 12 residues long.

The rearrangement links TRBV5-6 to TRBJ1-1, with 9 bases matching TRBD1. Trimming cost V 3 bases and J 3 bases; bases outside gene matches: 6. The CDR3 is made up of 15 amino acids. Germline values: CDR1 SGHDT, CDR2 YYEEEE. The chain's CDR3 is CASSWGDRADTEAFF. The CDR3 DNA follows: TGTGCCAGCAGCTGGGGGGACAGGGCGGACACTGAAGCTTTCTTT.

This clonotype was picked up a small number of times. The gene calls are TRBV20-1 and TRBJ2-3, with D perhaps assigned TRBD1 or TRBD2 (5 bases each). The V end was cut by 7 bases, the J end by 6 bases, with 11 bases between. In germline, CDR1 is DFQATT, CDR2 SNEGSKA (reference sequence). CDR3 length: 11 amino acids. CDR3 in amino acids: CSGDAVDTQYF. The CDR3, as DNA: TGCAGTGGGGACGCGGTTGATACGCAGTATTTT.

This sequence joins TRBV7-8 and TRBJ1-1, with D hard to call. The V gene's germline CDR1 is SGHVS and CDR2 FQNEAQ. The CDR3 runs 13 residues. The V and J ends lost 3 bases and 4 bases respectively, with 9 bases between them. The CDR3 reads CASSLEGVTEAFF. The CDR3 DNA follows: TGTGCCAGCAGCTTGGAGGGCGTCACTGAAGCTTTCTTT.

This clonotype was detected only a few times. This chain links TRBV6-1 with TRBJ2-5; TRBD1 agrees at 9 bases. The CDR3 covers 15 residues. With V trimmed by 7 bases and J by 5 bases, 11 bases remained unmatched. In germline, CDR1 is MNHNS, CDR2 SASEGT. The CDR3 DNA reads as TGTGCCAGCACCTTCACAGGGGGCGGTCAGGAGACCCAGTACTTC. It specifies CASTFTGGGQETQYF.

This clonotype was seen a handful of times. This sequence joins TRBV10-3 and TRBJ1-5; 7 nucleotides line up with TRBD1. The trim removed 4 bases at V and 7 bases at J, leaving 4 bases unmatched. This CDR3 region has 13 residues. Germline V gene lookup returns CDR1 ENHRY and CDR2 SYGVKD. The CDR3 loop reads CAISGDRQQPQHF. The DNA of the CDR3 is TGTGCCATCAGTGGGGACAGACAACAGCCCCAGCATTTT.

Note on this clonotype: One base away lies a much larger clone, so this may be a sequencing read error. This rearrangement joins TRBV2 to TRBJ2-3, with unresolved D. The CDR3 extends over 12 amino acids. The germline V gene encodes CDR1 SNHLY and CDR2 FYNNEI. The CDR3 reads CAGSDNSDTQYF. The DNA for the CDR3 is TGTGCCGGCAGTGATAACTCAGATACGCAGTATTTT.

This clonotype was seen only a few times. CDR3 loop: CSVPEVGYNEQFF. The CDR3, as DNA: TGCAGCGTGCCAGAGGTAGGGTACAATGAGCAGTTCTTC. V is TRBV29-1 and J is TRBJ2-1, with D uncertain. CDR3 length: 13 residues. CDR1 and CDR2 from the germline V gene are SQVTM and ANQGSEA. V dropped 6 bases and J dropped 4 bases, with 13 bases sitting between them.

The sample holds a few counts of this clonotype. The chain uses TRBV4-1 and TRBJ2-2; 9 bases line up with TRBD2. Losses at the gene ends were 1 base for V and 1 base for J; bases not matched to a gene: 13. Germline values: CDR1 MGHRA, CDR2 YSYEKL. The CDR3 covers 20 residues. The CDR3 DNA sequence: TGCGCCAGCAGCCAAGTATCGGGACTAGCCACCTACCTGAACACCGGGGAGCTGTTTTTT. Encoded protein: CASSQVSGLATYLNTGELFF.

This clonotype occurred a few times. The J gene is TRBJ2-5, the V gene TRBV7-8, with D perhaps matching TRBD1 (5 bases). Germline V lookup: CDR1 SGHVS, CDR2 FQNEAQ. The CDR3 runs to 15 residues. Trimming stripped 1 base from V and 3 bases from J, with 12 bases between. CDR3 residues: CASSLGTYREETQYF. CDR3 nucleotides: TGTGCCAGCAGCTTAGGGACATACAGAGAAGAGACCCAGTACTTC.

The rearrangement joins TRBV27 to TRBJ2-7, with 16 bases matching TRBD2. The CDR3 is 17 amino acids. Germline V CDR1 and CDR2: MNHEY, SMNVEV (reference sequence). The junction had 9 bases not matched to a gene; V was cut back by 6 bases and J by 4 bases. The CDR3 sequence: CASRQSGLAGGFYEQYF. Written as DNA, the CDR3 is TGTGCCAGCAGGCAATCGGGACTAGCGGGGGGGTTTTACGAGCAGTACTTC.

The chain combines TRBV6-1 with TRBJ1-2, with 7 bases fitting TRBD1. The CDR3 is made up of 16 amino acids. Trimming removed 3 bases from V and 4 bases from J; junction bases left unmatched: 11. Germline V gene sequence: CDR1 MNHNS, CDR2 SASEGT. The CDR3 reads CASSDRDRALGYGYTF. In DNA form, the CDR3 reads TGTGCCAGCAGTGACAGGGACAGAGCCTTGGGCTATGGCTACACCTTC.

The chain couples TRBV7-3 to TRBJ2-3; 9 bases map to TRBD2. V lost 6 bases and J lost 5; bases outside the gene matches: 9. The V gene's germline CDR1 is SGHTA and CDR2 FQGTGA. The CDR3 totals 15 residues. DNA for the CDR3: TGTGCCAGCAGTCCTCAGGGCGGGGGGGTAGATACGCAGTATTTT. This gives the protein CASSPQGGGVDTQYF.

V gene TRBV5-1 combines with J gene TRBJ2-1, with 13 bases matching TRBD2. J gave up 5 bases and V 4 bases, and 6 bases lay outside the gene matches. The CDR3 is made up of 16 amino acids. Looked up from germline, CDR1 is SGHRS and CDR2 is YFSETQ. Written as DNA, the CDR3 is TGCGCCAGCAGCCCCGGGACTAGCGGGGCGAACAATGAGCAGTTCTTC. It encodes CASSPGTSGANNEQFF.

The V call is TRBV11-3, the J call TRBJ2-7; tentative D call: TRBD1 (6 bases). Trimming removed 4 bases at V and 5 bases at J, with 12 bases between. Per the germline V gene, CDR1 is SGHNT and CDR2 is YENEEA. The CDR3 length is 13 residues. The CDR3 bases are TGTGCCAGCAGCTCCAACTCAGGGGACGAGCAGTACTTC. Its translation: CASSSNSGDEQYF.

The chain recombines TRBV12-5 with TRBJ2-1; D possibly corresponds to TRBD2 (6 bases). Germline lookup yields CDR1 LGHNT and CDR2 FRNRAP. This CDR3 contains 17 residues. The ends were cut back, 7 bases at V and 6 bases at J, with 25 bases in the middle. CDR3 bases: TGTGCTAGTGCCCGGGTAGGGCGGGACCAGCGACCCAATGAGCAGTTCTTC. This translates into CASARVGRDQRPNEQFF.

CDR3: CASSFDGKSTDTQYF. The CDR3 nucleotides read TGCGCCAGCAGCTTTGACGGGAAGAGCACAGATACGCAGTATTTT. This chain joins TRBV5-1 and TRBJ2-3; perhaps TRBD2 as D (5 bases). The germline gives CDR1 SGHRS, CDR2 YFSETQ. Trimming took 2 bases from V and 0 from J, leaving 10 bases between them. CDR3 length equals 15 residues. Filled out from reference TRBV5-1 and TRBJ2-3, the complete variable domain reads KAGVTQTPRYLIKTRGQQVTLSCSPISGHRSVSWYQQTPGQGLQFLFEYFSETQRNKGNFPGRFSGRQFSNSRSEMNVSTLELGDSALYLCASSFDGKSTDTQYFGPGTRLTVL.

The CDR3 reads CASSLHRGGGTF. The CDR3 DNA sequence: TGTGCCAGCAGTCTACACAGGGGTGGAGGCACCTTC. The chain links TRBV12-3 or TRBV12-4 to TRBJ1-2, with 7 bases aligning to TRBD1. This CDR3 comprises 12 residues. The V and J ends lost 5 bases and 13 bases, in that order; junction bases with no gene match: 10.

This chain uses TRBV20-1 with TRBJ2-7; 13 nucleotides align to TRBD2. The CDR3 totals 16 residues. Trimming took 6 bases from V and 3 from J; bases not matched to a gene: 11. Per germline, CDR1 DFQATT and CDR2 SNEGSKA (reference sequence). The CDR3 bases are TGCAGTGCCTTCCGACTAGCGGGAGGTATGGGCTACGAGCAGTACTTC. It encodes CSAFRLAGGMGYEQYF.

This clonotype was seen a handful of times. The chain is built from TRBV15 and TRBJ2-3; D gene ambiguous. The CDR3 is 15 amino acids. Germline CDR1 and CDR2: LNHNV and YYDKDF (reference sequence). Trimming pared 5 bases from V and 0 bases from J, leaving 12 bases between. CDR3 in DNA: TGTGCCACCAGCTTCCTGGGGAAAAGCACAGATACGCAGTATTTT. Encoded protein: CATSFLGKSTDTQYF.

The chain employs TRBV5-1 and TRBJ1-1; 7 positions match TRBD1. V dropped 4 bases and J dropped 6; count of bases not matched to a gene: 15. CDR3 length: 16 residues. Per the germline V gene, CDR1 is SGHRS and CDR2 is YFSETQ. Here the CDR3 reads CASSLQDPRQGAEAFF. In DNA form, the CDR3 reads TGCGCCAGCAGCCTCCAGGACCCTAGACAGGGAGCTGAAGCTTTCTTT.

This clonotype was seen a few times. The rearrangement uses TRBV20-1 and TRBJ2-1, with D hard to call. Germline lookup yields CDR1 DFQATT and CDR2 SNEGSKA (reference sequence). Between the trimmed V and J ends, which lost 1 base and 3 bases, there was a span of 16 bases. The CDR3 length is 16 residues. CDR3 DNA: TGCAGTGCTAGAGGGGGTTGGGCGAATCACTACAATGAGCAGTTCTTC. Its protein product is CSARGGWANHYNEQFF.

This clonotype was observed a handful of times. J is TRBJ2-7 and V is TRBV29-1, with D perhaps TRBD1 or TRBD2 (6 bases each). Trimming took off 4 bases at V and 0 bases at J, with 19 bases between the two ends. Looked up from germline, CDR1 is SQVTM and CDR2 is ANQGSEA. CDR3 length: 16 residues. CDR3 nucleotide sequence: TGCAGCGTTGGCCGCCGTAGTAGGGGGGACTCCTACGAGCAGTACTTC. It yields the protein CSVGRRSRGDSYEQYF.

This clonotype came up a few times. The chain is built from TRBV4-1 and TRBJ2-7; D is ambiguous. The V end was cut by 0 bases, the J end by 2 bases, with 14 bases between. CDR3 length equals 16 residues. The germline CDR1 and CDR2 sequences are MGHRA and YSYEKL. Written as DNA, the CDR3 is TGCGCCAGCAGCCAAGATCGAGACACCGATCCCTACGAGCAGTACTTC. Its protein product is CASSQDRDTDPYEQYF.

The table lists this clonotype with a few counts. The gene calls are TRBV3-1 and TRBJ2-1; D gene uncertain. The CDR3 totals 13 residues. In germline, CDR1 is LGHDT, CDR2 YNNKEL (reference sequence). V was clipped by 1 base and J by 7 bases, with 8 bases between them. The CDR3, as DNA: TGTGCCAGCAGCCAAGCCGAAAGGAATGAGCAGTTCTTC. This translates into CASSQAERNEQFF.

This clonotype was recorded many times. The chain joins TRBV28 to TRBJ1-5; 12 bases are a match to TRBD1. Per germline, CDR1 MDHEN and CDR2 SYDVKM. The length of the CDR3 is 16 residues. With V trimmed by 3 bases and J by 5 bases, 5 bases remained unmatched. The CDR3 protein is CASSFSGTGGDQPQHF. The CDR3 DNA sequence: TGTGCCAGCAGTTTTTCCGGGACAGGGGGCGATCAGCCCCAGCATTTT.

The rearrangement uses TRBV20-1 and TRBJ2-1, with D possibly matching TRBD1 (6 bases). The CDR3 has 16 residues. Trimming took off 1 base at V and 7 bases at J, with 20 bases between the two ends. CDR1 DFQATT and CDR2 SNEGSKA come from the germline V gene (reference sequence). The CDR3 coding sequence is TGCAGTGCTAGAGTCGGTGGGGGCCTAGGGACAAATGAGCAGTTCTTC. Amino acid sequence: CSARVGGGLGTNEQFF.